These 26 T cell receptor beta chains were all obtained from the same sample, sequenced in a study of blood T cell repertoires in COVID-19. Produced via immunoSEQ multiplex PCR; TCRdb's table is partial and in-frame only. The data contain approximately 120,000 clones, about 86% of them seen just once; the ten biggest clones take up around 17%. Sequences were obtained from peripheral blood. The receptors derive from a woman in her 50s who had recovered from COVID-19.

The CDR3 DNA is TGTGCCAGCAGCCTCCTTTCGGGACAGGACTATGGCTACACCTTC. Translated: CASSLLSGQDYGYTF. The V gene is TRBV11-3, the J gene TRBJ1-2; 8 nucleotides line up with TRBD1. The V segment lost 5 bases and the J segment 3 bases; nucleotides outside the gene matches: 8. The CDR3 is 15 amino acids. Germline V gene sequence: CDR1 SGHNT, CDR2 YENEEA.

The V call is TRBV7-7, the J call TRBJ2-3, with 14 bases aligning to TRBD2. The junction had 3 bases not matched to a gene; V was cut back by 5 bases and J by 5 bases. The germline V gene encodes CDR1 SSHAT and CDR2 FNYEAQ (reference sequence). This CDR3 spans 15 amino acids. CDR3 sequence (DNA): TGTGCCAGCAGCGATGGACTAGCGGGGGGAGATACGCAGTATTTT. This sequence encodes CASSDGLAGGDTQYF.

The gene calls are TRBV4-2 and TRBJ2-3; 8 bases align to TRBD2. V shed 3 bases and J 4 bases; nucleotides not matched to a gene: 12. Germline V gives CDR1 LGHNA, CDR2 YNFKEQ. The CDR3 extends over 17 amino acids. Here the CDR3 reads CASSQKAGAGDADTQYF. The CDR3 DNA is TGTGCCAGCAGCCAGAAAGCGGGAGCTGGTGACGCAGATACGCAGTATTTT.

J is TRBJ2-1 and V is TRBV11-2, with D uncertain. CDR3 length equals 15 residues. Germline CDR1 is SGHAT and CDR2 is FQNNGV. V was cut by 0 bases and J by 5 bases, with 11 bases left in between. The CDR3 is CASSLERLLNNEQFF. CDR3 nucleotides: TGTGCCAGCAGCTTAGAGAGACTGCTTAACAATGAGCAGTTCTTC.

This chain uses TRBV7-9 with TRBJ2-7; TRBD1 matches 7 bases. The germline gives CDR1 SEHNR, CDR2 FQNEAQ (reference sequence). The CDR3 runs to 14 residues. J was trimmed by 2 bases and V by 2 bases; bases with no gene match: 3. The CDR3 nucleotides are TGTGCCAGCAGCTTAAACAGGGGTCCCTACGAGCAGTACTTC. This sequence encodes CASSLNRGPYEQYF.

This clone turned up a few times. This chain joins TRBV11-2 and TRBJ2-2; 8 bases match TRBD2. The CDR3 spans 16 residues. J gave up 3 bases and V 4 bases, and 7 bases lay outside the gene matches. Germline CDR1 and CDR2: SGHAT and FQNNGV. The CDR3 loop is CASSSPAGEDTGELFF. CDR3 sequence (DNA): TGTGCCAGCAGCTCCCCAGCGGGAGAGGACACCGGGGAGCTGTTTTTT. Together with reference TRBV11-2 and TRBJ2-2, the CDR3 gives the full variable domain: EAGVAQSPRYKIIEKRQSVAFWCNPISGHATLYWYQQILGQGPKLLIQFQNNGVVDDSQLPKDRFSAERLKGVDSTLKIQPAKLEDSAVYLCASSSPAGEDTGELFFGEGSRLTVL.

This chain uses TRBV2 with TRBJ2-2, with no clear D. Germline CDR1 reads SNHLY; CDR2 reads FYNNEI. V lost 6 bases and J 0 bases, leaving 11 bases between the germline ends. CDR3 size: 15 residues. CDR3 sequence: CASRGSPANTGELFF. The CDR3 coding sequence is TGTGCCAGCAGGGGCAGTCCCGCGAACACCGGGGAGCTGTTTTTT.

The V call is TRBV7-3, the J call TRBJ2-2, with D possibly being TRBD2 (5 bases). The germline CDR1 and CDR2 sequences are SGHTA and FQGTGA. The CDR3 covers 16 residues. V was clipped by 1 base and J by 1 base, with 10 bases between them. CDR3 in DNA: TGTGCCAGCAGCTTAATAGGTGGGAGGAACACCGGGGAGCTGTTTTTT. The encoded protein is CASSLIGGRNTGELFF.

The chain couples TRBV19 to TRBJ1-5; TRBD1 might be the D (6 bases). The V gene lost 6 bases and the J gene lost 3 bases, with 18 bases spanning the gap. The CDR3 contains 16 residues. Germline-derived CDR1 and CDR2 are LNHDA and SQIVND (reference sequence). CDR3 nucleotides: TGTGCCAGTAGGCCCCGGGGGGCGCGTTCCAATCAGCCCCAGCATTTT. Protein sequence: CASRPRGARSNQPQHF.

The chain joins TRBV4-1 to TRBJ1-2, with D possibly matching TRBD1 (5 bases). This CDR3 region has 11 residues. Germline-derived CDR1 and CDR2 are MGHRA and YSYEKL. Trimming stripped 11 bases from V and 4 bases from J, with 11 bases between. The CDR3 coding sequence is TGCGCCCTGGGGCCTAGCTATGGCTACACCTTC. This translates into CALGPSYGYTF.

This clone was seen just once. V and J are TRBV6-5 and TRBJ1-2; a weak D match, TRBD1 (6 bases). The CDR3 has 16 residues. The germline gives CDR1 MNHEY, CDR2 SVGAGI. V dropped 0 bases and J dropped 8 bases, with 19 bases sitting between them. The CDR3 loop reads CASSYSTGQSLRGYTF. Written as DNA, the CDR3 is TGTGCCAGCAGTTACTCGACAGGACAGAGCCTTAGGGGCTACACCTTC.

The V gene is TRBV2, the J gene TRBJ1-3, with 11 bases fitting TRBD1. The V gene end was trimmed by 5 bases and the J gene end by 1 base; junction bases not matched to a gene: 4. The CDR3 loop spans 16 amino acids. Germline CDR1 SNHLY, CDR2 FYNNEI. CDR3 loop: CASSRGQGASGNTIYF. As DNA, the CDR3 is TGTGCCAGCAGTCGAGGACAGGGGGCTTCTGGAAACACCATATATTTT. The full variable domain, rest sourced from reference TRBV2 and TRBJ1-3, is EPEVTQTPSHQVTQMGQEVILRCVPISNHLYFYWYRQILGQKVEFLVSFYNNEISEKSEIFDDQFSVERPDGSNFTLKIRSTKLEDSAMYFCASSRGQGASGNTIYFGEGSWLTVV.

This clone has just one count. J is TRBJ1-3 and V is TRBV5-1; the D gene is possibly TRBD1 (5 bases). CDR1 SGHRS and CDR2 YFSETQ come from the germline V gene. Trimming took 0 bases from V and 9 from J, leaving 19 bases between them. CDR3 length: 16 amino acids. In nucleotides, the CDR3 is TGCGCCAGCAGCTTGGGGGTCGGCCTCACAAGGGGCACCATATATTTT. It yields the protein CASSLGVGLTRGTIYF.

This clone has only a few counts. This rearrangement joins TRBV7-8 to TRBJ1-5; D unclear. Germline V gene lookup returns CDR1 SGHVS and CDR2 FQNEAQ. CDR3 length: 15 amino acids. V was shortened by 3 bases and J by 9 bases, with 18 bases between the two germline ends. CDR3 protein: CASSFSSGGGRPQHF. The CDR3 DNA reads TGTGCCAGCAGCTTTTCGTCAGGAGGTGGGCGGCCCCAGCATTTT. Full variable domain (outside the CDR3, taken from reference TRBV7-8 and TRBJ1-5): GAGVSQSPRYKVAKRGQDVALRCDPISGHVSLFWYQQALGQGPEFLTYFQNEAQLDKSGLPSDRFFAERPEGSVSTLKIQRTQQEDSAVYLCASSFSSGGGRPQHFGDGTRLSIL.

As DNA, the CDR3 is TGTGCCAGCAGCCAAGTTGCGGGAGTCACAGATACGCAGTATTTT. Translated, it gives CASSQVAGVTDTQYF. This chain joins TRBV3-1 (or the pseudogene TRBV3-2) and TRBJ2-3, with 7 bases fitting TRBD2. The J segment lost 2 bases and the V segment lost 1 base, leaving 3 bases of the junction unmatched. The CDR3 contains 15 residues. Germline V gene lookup returns CDR1 LGHDT and CDR2 YNNKEL (reference sequence).

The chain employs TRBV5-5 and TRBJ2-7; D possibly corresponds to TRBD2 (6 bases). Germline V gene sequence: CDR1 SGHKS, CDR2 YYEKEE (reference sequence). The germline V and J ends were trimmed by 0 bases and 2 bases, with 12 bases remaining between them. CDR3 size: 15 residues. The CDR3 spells CASSLGGTTAYEQYF. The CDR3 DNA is TGTGCCAGCAGCTTGGGCGGGACGACCGCCTACGAGCAGTACTTC.

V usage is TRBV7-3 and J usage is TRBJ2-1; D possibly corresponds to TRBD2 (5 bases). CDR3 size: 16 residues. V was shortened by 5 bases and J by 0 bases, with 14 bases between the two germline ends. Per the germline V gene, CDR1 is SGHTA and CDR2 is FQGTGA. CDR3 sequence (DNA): TGTGCCAGCAGCCCGGGGTATTACAGCTCCTACAATGAGCAGTTCTTC. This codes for CASSPGYYSSYNEQFF.

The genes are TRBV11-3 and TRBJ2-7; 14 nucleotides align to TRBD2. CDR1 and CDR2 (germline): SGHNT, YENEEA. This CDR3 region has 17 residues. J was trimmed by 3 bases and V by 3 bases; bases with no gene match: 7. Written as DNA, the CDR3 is TGTGCCAGCAGCTTTGGGACTAGCGGGAGTAGAGGCTACGAGCAGTACTTC. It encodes CASSFGTSGSRGYEQYF.

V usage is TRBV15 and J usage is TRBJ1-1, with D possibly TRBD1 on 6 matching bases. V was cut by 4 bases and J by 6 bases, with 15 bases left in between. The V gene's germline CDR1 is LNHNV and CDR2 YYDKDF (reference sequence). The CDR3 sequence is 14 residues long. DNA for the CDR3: TGTGCCACCAGCAACGGCGGGGGGCTCGCTGAAGCTTTCTTT. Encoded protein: CATSNGGGLAEAFF.

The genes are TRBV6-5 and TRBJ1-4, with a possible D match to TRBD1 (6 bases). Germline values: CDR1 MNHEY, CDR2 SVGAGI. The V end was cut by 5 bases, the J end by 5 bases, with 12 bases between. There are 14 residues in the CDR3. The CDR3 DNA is TGTGCCAGCAGTCCCAGGGGAGGGAATGAAAAACTGTTTTTT. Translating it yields CASSPRGGNEKLFF.

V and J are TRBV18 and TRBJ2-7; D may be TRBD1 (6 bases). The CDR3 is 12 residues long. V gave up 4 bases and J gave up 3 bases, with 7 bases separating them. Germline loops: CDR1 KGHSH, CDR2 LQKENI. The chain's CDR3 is CASSRTVYEQYF. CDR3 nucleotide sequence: TGTGCCAGCTCACGGACAGTCTACGAGCAGTACTTC.

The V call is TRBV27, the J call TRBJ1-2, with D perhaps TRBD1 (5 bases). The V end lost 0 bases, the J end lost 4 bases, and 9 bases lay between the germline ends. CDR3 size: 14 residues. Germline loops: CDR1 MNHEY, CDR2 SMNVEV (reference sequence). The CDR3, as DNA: TGTGCCAGCAGTTTATCGCGGGGCAGCTATGGCTACACCTTC. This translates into CASSLSRGSYGYTF.

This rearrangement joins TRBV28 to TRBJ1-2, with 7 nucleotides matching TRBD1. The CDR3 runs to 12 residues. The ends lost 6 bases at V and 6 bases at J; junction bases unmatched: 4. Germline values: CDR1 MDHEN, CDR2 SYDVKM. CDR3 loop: CASRQGRDGYTF. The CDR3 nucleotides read TGTGCCAGCAGACAGGGGCGCGATGGCTACACCTTC.

The CDR3, as DNA: TGTGCCTGTTCAGGGATCTCTGGGGCCAACGTCCTGACTTTC. Translated: CACSGISGANVLTF. This chain links TRBV30 with TRBJ2-6; tentative D call: TRBD1 (5 bases). The germline V and J ends were trimmed by 6 bases and 0 bases, with 9 bases remaining between them. Germline V CDR1 and CDR2: GTSNPN, SVGIG (reference sequence). This CDR3 is 14 amino acids long.

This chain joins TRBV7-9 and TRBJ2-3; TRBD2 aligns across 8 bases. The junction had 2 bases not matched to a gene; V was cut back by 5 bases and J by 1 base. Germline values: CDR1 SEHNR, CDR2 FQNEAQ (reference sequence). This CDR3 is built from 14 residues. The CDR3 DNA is TGTGCCAGCAGCCATAGCGGGGGCACAGATACGCAGTATTTT. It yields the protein CASSHSGGTDTQYF.

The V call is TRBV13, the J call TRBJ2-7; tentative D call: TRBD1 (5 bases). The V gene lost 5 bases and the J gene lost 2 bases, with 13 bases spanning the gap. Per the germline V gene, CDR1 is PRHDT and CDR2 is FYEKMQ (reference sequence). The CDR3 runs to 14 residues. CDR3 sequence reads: CASSPHRLAYEQYF. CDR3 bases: TGTGCCAGCAGCCCCCACAGGCTGGCCTACGAGCAGTACTTC.